This TCR beta chain is drawn from a study of human T cells and chemical hapten exposure (dated by TCRdb to the early 2020s). Context from the whole study: For sensitization, 2% DPC in acetone was applied to a 2 cm by 2 cm area of upper inner arm skin. Nearly 30 alopecia patients provided blood for TCR sequencing at one to four time points (pre-sensitization, 2, 6 and 24 weeks). Blood samples were taken from patients before sensitization (week 0) and then at 2, 6 and about 24 weeks after DPC sensitization. Peripheral blood TCR repertoire changes were tracked in vivo in alopecia patients during primary and secondary sensitization to the hapten diphenylcyclopropenone (DPC). Throughout the roughly 23-week study period, patients were also given weekly therapeutic DPC doses on the scalp. Patch testing was done on the upper back using Finn chambers containing 0.01% DPC, and results were scored after 6 days according to International Contact Dermatitis Research Group standards. Most of the patients in the cohort were female, and the cohort covered alopecia areata with under or over 50% scalp involvement, alopecia totalis and alopecia universalis. Libraries were pooled for sequencing, and variation in per-sample TCR yields was attributed mainly to small differences in library volumes within the pool.

The library was produced with RACE. The run used a NextSeq 500. During library preparation, unique molecular identifiers were attached to individual cDNA molecules so that TCRs could be counted in a quantitative, reproducible way. For every blood RNA sample, sequencing covered both the TCR alpha and TCR beta chains. The study's processing was this. The median number of TCRs per sample was roughly 94,000, ranging from about 23,224 to 690,600. V, J and CDR3 annotation of the TCR reads was performed with the Decombinator software suite. To make PS versus PT1 abundance plots, every sample was subsampled to the same number of TCRs (28,000). Expanded TCRs were defined as absent before sensitization and observed at least eight times at the 2-week time point. TCRdb passed the public sequencing reads through fastp at Q25 and MiXCR, retaining productive beta sequences. Duplicate CDR3 protein sequences are folded into a single record with the most common DNA and genes. The V and J calls and clone size are TCRdb's, not the authors'. Within this sample are some 170,000 distinct CDR3 sequences, with about 22% of them counted one time only. The ten largest clones capture approximately 6.4% of the sample.

The sample's time point label is to be understood as: patch test 1, 2 weeks after DPC sensitization. Taken with the paper, the label for treatment or condition translates to: therapeutic diphenylcyclopropenone sensitization with weekly scalp DPC. Blood at each patch-test visit was drawn before the patch test was applied. Eligible patients were aged 18 to 70, diagnosed with alopecia, deemed suitable for DPC therapy, and excluded if pregnant. Total RNA was isolated from unfractionated whole blood collected in Tempus Blood RNA tubes. Findings and caveats that apply to the study as a whole: DPC sensitization did not change how many TCRs were above 1 in 1000 frequency, and no evidence was found of alterations in global repertoire structure. Alopecia, a presumed autoimmune disease, was present in all patients, so the immune response of the patients might differ from that of healthy individuals. Significantly more large CDR3 similarity clusters were formed by expanded TCRs than by pre-sensitization or healthy control sets, consistent with antigen-driven responses. Repeated subsampling changed both the strength of the expansion versus patch-test correlation and the threshold at which that correlation became significant. Patch test score was positively correlated with the number of PT1 expanded TCRs, with significance at thresholds 8, 16 and 32 but not at 4.

This clonotype was observed a few times. Its antigen is still unknown. Base-call qualities are not available, and no considerably larger clone is one nucleotide away. According to the germline V gene, CDR1 reads SGHRS and CDR2 reads YFSETQ. The CDR3 spans 13 residues, from the cysteine through the phenylalanine. The CDR3 DNA has 39 bases and is translated from base 1. The V end loses 4 bases and the J end loses 4 bases, and a stretch of 11 bases separates them. The sample consisted of whole blood, taken in connection with sensitization to the hapten diphenylcyclopropenone (DPC). This receptor chain uses TRBV5-1 and TRBJ1-2, with the D gene too uncertain to name. This TCR was sampled from a woman aged 45-60 years with alopecia areata. Some clones in this sample may be carry-over from other donors' samples. The CDR3 protein: CASSLSVLYGYTF. The bases are TGCGCCAGCAGCCTGTCTGTACTCTATGGCTACACCTTC.